This record looks at one TCR beta chain sequence and its context. Its antigen is not yet known. One base away there is no much larger clone; base qualities are not given. These data are taken from a study of T-cell reconstitution after alpha-beta-depleted transplantation in children (dated by TCRdb to 2015 to 2016). A note on the overall study: Using TCR repertoire profiling, the study quantitatively followed how T-cell immune reconstitution unfolded in children after TCRalphabeta/CD19-depleted allogeneic hematopoietic cell transplantation.

Library method: PCR. The run used an Illumina HiSeq 2500. Molecular barcoding was employed in the preparation of TCR libraries, with unique molecular identifiers being used to normalize TCRbeta repertoire quantification. The public reads were reanalyzed by TCRdb: fastp trimming at Q25, MiXCR alignment, in-frame beta chains only. Every entry covers one CDR3 protein and lists the most common genes and DNA from its rows. A total of around 400,000 distinct CDR3 sequences appear in this sample, about a fifth of them only once. 3% to 4% of the sample goes to the ten largest clones. CDR3 length: 16 amino acids, cysteine to phenylalanine. Only CDR3 DNA is held: 48 bases, read in frame from base 1. Taken from the germline V gene, the CDR1 and CDR2 loops are MGHDK and SYGVNS. Between the V and J ends, shortened by 3 bases and 0 bases respectively, the junction contains 15 bases.

This sequence originates from a human donor who donated a stem cell graft to a child with acute myeloid leukemia. Sequencing used PBMCs from the stem cell graft donor, obtained from the stem cell graft. The chain links TRBV25-1 with TRBJ2-7; the D region possibly corresponds to TRBD2 (7 bases align). Read as DNA, the sequence is TGTGCCAGCAGTGAGCACCAGCGGGACACCTCCTACGAGCAGTACTTC. Translated, this is CASSEHQRDTSYEQYF.